One TCR beta chain is described in this entry. This clone was seen a few times. Its antigen has not been determined. No quality values exist for individual bases; no much larger clone is one base distant. The time point label for this specimen denotes: approximately eleven months on ibrutinib. For TCR beta library preparation, approximately 2 micrograms of genomic DNA were isolated from cryopreserved PBMCs. Longitudinal blood samples from CLL patients on ibrutinib monotherapy underwent high-throughput TCR beta sequencing. The patients took part in an open-label, single-center phase 2 trial of ibrutinib monotherapy. These data originate in a study of cytotoxic CD8 clonotypes in ibrutinib-treated CLL (dated by TCRdb to about 2021). Study-wide context: In this cohort, some 16 patients were treatment-naive and more than 9 were relapsed/refractory, while under 18 had unmutated IGHV. Partial responses were observed in 24 patients and complete responses in 2; after a median follow-up of 68 months, remission was maintained in approximately 15 patients and progression was observed in roughly twelve. Response samples were taken after a median of 12 months on treatment, ranging from about 6 to 40 months. On average, each sample had about 260,000 productive templates and approximately 89,000 productive rearrangements. Of the 90 or so participants in the trial, about two dozen had longitudinal samples available. Cryopreserved peripheral blood mononuclear cells were obtained prior to treatment, at the time of response, and at either disease progression or sustained remission. Every remission and progressive disease sample was obtained while ibrutinib was still being received by the patients.

What the research found in general, with its limitations: Public clonotypes were found to be uncommon and were observed to contract or remain stable during treatment; the increase in clonality was shown to reflect expansion of private clonotypes at ibrutinib response. At ibrutinib response clonality went up, during sustained remission it held steady, and at progression it dropped back toward baseline. Sustained-remission and progressing patients did not have matched sampling times, and lymph node repertoires were not examined. At baseline, clonality was higher than in age-matched healthy donors and showed a strong correlation with circulating CD8+ T-cell counts.

Each clonotype received, on average, around 10x coverage in deep resolution sequencing performed on a MiSeq, where the target depth lay between 1 in 1 million and 1 in 200,000 T cells. The immunoSEQ hsTCRB Kit was used to generate the TCR beta libraries. Concerning the study's data processing: The data were analyzed with ImmunoSEQ Analyzer and ImmunoSEQ Data Assistant, and V, D and J gene assignments followed IMGT definitions. Clonality was computed as one minus normalized Shannon entropy of productive rearrangement frequencies, ranging from 0 to 1. Only overrepresented clonotypes making up at least 0.05% of the repertoire of each patient were included in the public clonotype analysis. Approximately 13 age-matched healthy donor repertoires from immuneACCESS served as clonality controls. The immuneACCESS repertoire file appears here via TCRdb, limited to in-frame rearrangements. These files lack a portion of the clones; in checked studies, under half of the deficit traces to unresolved V genes, and the cause of the others is not known. Clone size and V and J calls were adopted from that table, with D and trimming inferred from the DNA. The sample contains tens of thousands of clones, roughly 57% of them found a single time. The leading ten clones occupy approximately 15% of the sample.

The TCR was taken from a human donor with chronic lymphocytic leukemia. This specimen was PBMCs, taken after 12 months of ibrutinib treatment.

Here is the DNA: TGTGCCAGCAGTTCAATAGCGGGAGTCACAGATACGCAGTATTTT. Translated, this gives CASSSIAGVTDTQYF. Recombination linked TRBV27 to TRBJ2-3; TRBD2 lines up with 9 middle nucleotides. The CDR3 sequence holds 15 residues, the cysteine and phenylalanine included. Only CDR3 DNA remains: 45 bases, in frame from the first base. CDR1 MNHEY and CDR2 SMNVEV are derived from the germline V gene (reference sequence). Ends trimmed: V by 4 bases, J by 2 bases; bases unmatched to a gene: 4.